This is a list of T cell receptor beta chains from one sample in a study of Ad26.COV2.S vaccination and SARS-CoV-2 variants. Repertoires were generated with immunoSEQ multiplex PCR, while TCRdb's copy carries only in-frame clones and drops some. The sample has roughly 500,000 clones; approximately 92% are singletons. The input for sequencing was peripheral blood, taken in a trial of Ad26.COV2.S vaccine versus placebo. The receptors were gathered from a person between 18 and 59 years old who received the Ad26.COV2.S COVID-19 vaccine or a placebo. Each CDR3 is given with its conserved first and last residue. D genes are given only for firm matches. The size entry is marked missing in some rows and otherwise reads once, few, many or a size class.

CDR3aa: CASSLGYEQYF
CDR3nt: TGTGCCAGCAGTTTAGGTTACGAGCAGTACTTC
d_gene: -
v_gene: TRBV6-2/TRBV6-3
j_gene: TRBJ2-7
abundance: -

CDR3aa: CASSLGGPGANYGYTF
CDR3nt: TGTGCCAGCAGCTTAGGGGGACCGGGTGCCAACTATGGCTACACCTTC
d_gene: -
v_gene: TRBV7-2
j_gene: TRBJ1-2
abundance: once

CDR3aa: CASSLRSASEAFF
CDR3nt: TGTGCCAGCAGTTTAAGAAGCGCGTCAGAAGCTTTCTTT
d_gene: -
v_gene: TRBV28
j_gene: TRBJ1-1
abundance: -

CDR3aa: CATSRGPAGSEETQYF
CDR3nt: TGTGCCACCAGCAGAGGGCCAGCGGGGAGCGAAGAGACCCAGTACTTC
d_gene: TRBD2
v_gene: TRBV15
j_gene: TRBJ2-5
abundance: -

CDR3aa: CASSLAGAGKNIQYF
CDR3nt: TGTGCCAGCAGCTTGGCGGGAGCGGGGAAAAACATTCAGTACTTC
d_gene: TRBD2
v_gene: TRBV5-4
j_gene: TRBJ2-4
abundance: -

CDR3aa: CASSPPHGYNEQFF
CDR3nt: TGTGCCAGCTCACCACCGCACGGCTACAATGAGCAGTTCTTC
d_gene: -
v_gene: TRBV18
j_gene: TRBJ2-1
abundance: -

CDR3aa: CASSLSGTGARQPQHF
CDR3nt: TGTGCCAGCAGCTTGTCCGGGACAGGGGCGCGGCAGCCCCAGCATTTT
d_gene: TRBD1
v_gene: TRBV5-6
j_gene: TRBJ1-5
abundance: -

CDR3aa: CSASPAAYQETQYF
CDR3nt: TGCAGTGCTAGTCCAGCGGCGTACCAAGAGACCCAGTACTTC
d_gene: -
v_gene: TRBV20-1
j_gene: TRBJ2-5
abundance: once

CDR3aa: CASSQGEVAPLHF
CDR3nt: TGTGCCAGCAGCCAAGGGGAGGTAGCTCCCCTCCACTTT
d_gene: -
v_gene: TRBV3-1/TRBV3-2
j_gene: TRBJ1-6
abundance: -

CDR3aa: CASSSNRAGTQYGYTF
CDR3nt: TGTGCCAGCAGCTCGAATCGTGCCGGGACTCAATATGGCTACACCTTC
d_gene: -
v_gene: TRBV7-9
j_gene: TRBJ1-2
abundance: -

CDR3aa: CASKKGPTEEAEAFF
CDR3nt: TGTGCCAGCAAGAAAGGACCGACCGAAGAGGCTGAAGCTTTCTTT
d_gene: -
v_gene: TRBV9
j_gene: TRBJ1-1
abundance: -

CDR3aa: CASGSTGADEQFF
CDR3nt: TGTGCTAGTGGTTCGACAGGGGCCGATGAGCAGTTCTTC
d_gene: TRBD1
v_gene: TRBV12-5
j_gene: TRBJ2-1
abundance: -

CDR3aa: CSVLGTDTQYF
CDR3nt: TGCAGTGTTCTCGGCACAGATACGCAGTATTTT
d_gene: -
v_gene: TRBV20-1
j_gene: TRBJ2-3
abundance: -

CDR3aa: CASSPDRGSYNEQFF
CDR3nt: TGTGCCAGCAGTCCGGACAGGGGGTCTTACAATGAGCAGTTCTTC
d_gene: TRBD1
v_gene: TRBV7-2
j_gene: TRBJ2-1
abundance: -

CDR3aa: CASSPTDRPNYEQYF
CDR3nt: TGTGCCAGCAGCCCGACGGACAGACCTAACTACGAGCAGTACTTC
d_gene: -
v_gene: TRBV3-1/TRBV3-2
j_gene: TRBJ2-7
abundance: -

CDR3aa: CAISESAGQPQHF
CDR3nt: TGTGCCATCAGTGAGTCAGCGGGTCAGCCCCAGCATTTT
d_gene: -
v_gene: TRBV10-3
j_gene: TRBJ1-5
abundance: -

CDR3aa: CASSPPGDGYTF
CDR3nt: TGTGCCAGCAGCCCCCCTGGGGATGGCTACACCTTC
d_gene: -
v_gene: TRBV9
j_gene: TRBJ1-2
abundance: few

CDR3aa: CASSLVWYGREVTQYF
CDR3nt: TGTGCCAGCAGCTTAGTTTGGTACGGGAGGGAGGTTACGCAGTATTTT
d_gene: TRBD2
v_gene: TRBV7-8
j_gene: TRBJ2-3
abundance: -

CDR3aa: CASSLVNKGWLNSPLHF
CDR3nt: TGTGCCAGCAGCTTAGTCAATAAAGGCTGGTTGAATTCACCCCTCCACTTT
d_gene: -
v_gene: TRBV7-6
j_gene: TRBJ1-6
abundance: few

CDR3aa: CATSTGTEGTGELFF
CDR3nt: TGTGCCACCAGCACCGGGACGGAAGGGACCGGGGAGCTGTTTTTT
d_gene: -
v_gene: TRBV15
j_gene: TRBJ2-2
abundance: -

CDR3aa: CASSRGIQTEAFF
CDR3nt: TGCGCCAGTTCACGGGGGATTCAGACTGAAGCTTTCTTT
d_gene: -
v_gene: TRBV5-1
j_gene: TRBJ1-1
abundance: -

CDR3aa: CASSSVATGGGTGELFF
CDR3nt: TGCGCCAGCAGCTCAGTAGCAACGGGAGGGGGCACCGGGGAGCTGTTTTTT
d_gene: TRBD2
v_gene: TRBV5-1
j_gene: TRBJ2-2
abundance: -

CDR3aa: CASSLTSGSTDTQYF
CDR3nt: TGTGCCAGCTCCCTGACTAGCGGGAGCACAGATACGCAGTATTTT
d_gene: TRBD2
v_gene: TRBV6-4
j_gene: TRBJ2-3
abundance: few

CDR3aa: CASRRDVAKNIQYF
CDR3nt: TGTGCCAGCAGGCGGGACGTAGCCAAAAACATTCAGTACTTC
d_gene: -
v_gene: TRBV6-5
j_gene: TRBJ2-4
abundance: -

CDR3aa: CASMAGSETQYF
CDR3nt: TGTGCCAGCATGGCAGGCTCGGAGACCCAGTACTTC
d_gene: -
v_gene: TRBV12-3/TRBV12-4
j_gene: TRBJ2-5
abundance: -

CDR3aa: CASKISYNEQFF
CDR3nt: TGTGCCAGCAAAATAAGCTACAATGAGCAGTTCTTC
d_gene: -
v_gene: TRBV12-3/TRBV12-4
j_gene: TRBJ2-1
abundance: -

CDR3aa: CASSFSYNEQFF
CDR3nt: TGTGCCAGCAGTTTCTCCTACAATGAGCAGTTCTTC
d_gene: -
v_gene: TRBV2
j_gene: TRBJ2-1
abundance: once

CDR3aa: CASSLGGPSSYNEQFF
CDR3nt: TGCGCCAGCAGCTTGGGAGGGCCCTCGAGCTACAATGAGCAGTTCTTC
d_gene: -
v_gene: TRBV5-1
j_gene: TRBJ2-1
abundance: -

CDR3aa: CASSPRQGQNTEAFF
CDR3nt: TGTGCCAGCAGCCCCCGACAGGGGCAAAACACTGAAGCTTTCTTT
d_gene: TRBD1
v_gene: TRBV7-2
j_gene: TRBJ1-1
abundance: -

CDR3aa: CASSLGQGLGEKLFF
CDR3nt: TGTGCCAGCAGCTTAGGACAGGGGTTAGGTGAAAAACTGTTTTTT
d_gene: TRBD1
v_gene: TRBV7-8
j_gene: TRBJ1-4
abundance: -

CDR3aa: CASSLAGSSYNEQFF
CDR3nt: TGTGCCAGCAGCTTAGCCGGGAGCTCCTACAATGAGCAGTTCTTC
d_gene: -
v_gene: TRBV7-2
j_gene: TRBJ2-1
abundance: -

CDR3aa: CASSLVGGRNYEQYF
CDR3nt: TGCGCCAGCAGCTTGGTTGGGGGCAGAAACTACGAGCAGTACTTC
d_gene: -
v_gene: TRBV5-1
j_gene: TRBJ2-7
abundance: -

CDR3aa: CASSATEEGDTQYF
CDR3nt: TGTGCCAGCAGCGCTACCGAGGAGGGAGATACGCAGTATTTT
d_gene: -
v_gene: TRBV5-4
j_gene: TRBJ2-3
abundance: -

CDR3aa: CSAQGNEQFF
CDR3nt: TGCAGTGCTCAAGGGAATGAGCAGTTCTTC
d_gene: -
v_gene: TRBV20-1
j_gene: TRBJ2-1
abundance: -

CDR3aa: CASSIEEGTVEFGNQPQHF
CDR3nt: TGTGCCAGTAGTATAGAGGAGGGGACCGTTGAGTTTGGCAATCAGCCCCAGCATTTT
d_gene: -
v_gene: TRBV19
j_gene: TRBJ1-5
abundance: -

CDR3aa: CSVEVVYTEAFF
CDR3nt: TGCAGCGTTGAAGTGGTCTACACTGAAGCTTTCTTT
d_gene: -
v_gene: TRBV29-1
j_gene: TRBJ1-1
abundance: -

CDR3aa: CASSSGIYNEQFF
CDR3nt: TGTGCCAGCAGCTCCGGGATTTACAATGAGCAGTTCTTC
d_gene: -
v_gene: TRBV7-3
j_gene: TRBJ2-1
abundance: once

CDR3aa: CASSPGTSGGLYNEQFF
CDR3nt: TGTGCCAGCAGCCCGGGGACTAGCGGGGGGCTTTACAATGAGCAGTTCTTC
d_gene: TRBD2
v_gene: TRBV5-4
j_gene: TRBJ2-1
abundance: -

CDR3aa: CASSHADGARRNQPQHF
CDR3nt: TGCGCCAGCAGTCACGCGGACGGGGCAAGGCGAAATCAGCCCCAGCATTTT
d_gene: -
v_gene: TRBV4-1
j_gene: TRBJ1-5
abundance: -

CDR3aa: CASSYIRTGGSYGYTF
CDR3nt: TGTGCCAGCAGTTACATTCGGACAGGGGGCAGCTATGGCTACACCTTC
d_gene: TRBD1
v_gene: TRBV6-5
j_gene: TRBJ1-2
abundance: -

CDR3aa: CASSTRQGSNYGYTF
CDR3nt: TGTGCCAGCAGTACAAGACAGGGTTCTAACTATGGCTACACCTTC
d_gene: TRBD1
v_gene: TRBV6-5
j_gene: TRBJ1-2
abundance: -

CDR3aa: CAWSGRVQGPNEKLFF
CDR3nt: TGTGCCTGGAGTGGCCGAGTACAGGGCCCTAATGAAAAACTGTTTTTT
d_gene: -
v_gene: TRBV30
j_gene: TRBJ1-4
abundance: once

CDR3aa: CASSPHMNTEAFF
CDR3nt: TGTGCCAGCAGCCCCCATATGAACACTGAAGCTTTCTTT
d_gene: -
v_gene: TRBV7-2
j_gene: TRBJ1-1
abundance: -

CDR3aa: CASSLSRVAGGRKPNEQFF
CDR3nt: TGTGCCAGCAGCTTATCGAGGGTAGCGGGGGGGCGGAAACCGAATGAGCAGTTCTTC
d_gene: TRBD2
v_gene: TRBV7-8
j_gene: TRBJ2-1
abundance: -

CDR3aa: CASSVGSGNTIYF
CDR3nt: TGTGCCAGCAGCGTGGGATCGGGAAACACCATATATTTT
d_gene: -
v_gene: TRBV9
j_gene: TRBJ1-3
abundance: -

CDR3aa: CASSLDSGTDTQYF
CDR3nt: TGTGCCAGCAGCCTAGACTCGGGCACAGATACGCAGTATTTT
d_gene: -
v_gene: TRBV7-9
j_gene: TRBJ2-3
abundance: -

CDR3aa: CASAAIPGLAGFGTGELFF
CDR3nt: TGTGCCAGCGCCGCAATTCCGGGACTAGCGGGATTTGGCACCGGGGAGCTGTTTTTT
d_gene: TRBD2
v_gene: TRBV27
j_gene: TRBJ2-2
abundance: -

CDR3aa: CASSLDNYQPQHF
CDR3nt: TGTGCCAGCAGTTTGGACAATTATCAGCCCCAGCATTTT
d_gene: -
v_gene: TRBV6-2/TRBV6-3
j_gene: TRBJ1-5
abundance: -

CDR3aa: CASSDGYYGYTF
CDR3nt: TGTGCCAGCAGTGATGGCTACTATGGCTACACCTTC
d_gene: -
v_gene: TRBV28
j_gene: TRBJ1-2
abundance: once

CDR3aa: CASSLRRYNEQFF
CDR3nt: TGTGCCAGCAGTTTAAGAAGGTACAATGAGCAGTTCTTC
d_gene: -
v_gene: TRBV12-3/TRBV12-4
j_gene: TRBJ2-1
abundance: -

CDR3aa: CSVDSLAGGPSSEQFF
CDR3nt: TGCAGCGTTGATTCCCTAGCGGGAGGACCATCATCTGAGCAGTTCTTC
d_gene: TRBD2
v_gene: TRBV29-1
j_gene: TRBJ2-1
abundance: -

CDR3aa: CASSSDPLGSVKFTDTQYF
CDR3nt: TGTGCCAGCAGCTCCGACCCTCTTGGCAGCGTCAAATTTACAGATACGCAGTATTTT
d_gene: -
v_gene: TRBV11-3
j_gene: TRBJ2-3
abundance: -

CDR3aa: CASSYLQTGKGRYTF
CDR3nt: TGTGCCAGCAGTTACCTCCAGACAGGGAAGGGCCGCTACACCTTC
d_gene: TRBD1
v_gene: TRBV6-5
j_gene: TRBJ1-2
abundance: -

CDR3aa: CASSGTGTGNYGYTF
CDR3nt: TGTGCCAGCAGTGGGACAGGGACAGGGAACTATGGCTACACCTTC
d_gene: TRBD1
v_gene: TRBV2
j_gene: TRBJ1-2
abundance: -

CDR3aa: CASSFRTGVSANYGYTF
CDR3nt: TGTGCCAGCAGCTTTCGGACAGGGGTTTCCGCTAACTATGGCTACACCTTC
d_gene: TRBD1
v_gene: TRBV7-2
j_gene: TRBJ1-2
abundance: -

CDR3aa: CASSRPGQGSHNEQFF
CDR3nt: TGTGCCAGCAGTAGACCGGGACAGGGAAGTCACAATGAGCAGTTCTTC
d_gene: TRBD1
v_gene: TRBV2
j_gene: TRBJ2-1
abundance: -

CDR3aa: CASNNGWGGYEQYF
CDR3nt: TGTGCCAGCAACAACGGATGGGGGGGCTACGAGCAGTACTTC
d_gene: TRBD2
v_gene: TRBV7-2
j_gene: TRBJ2-7
abundance: -

CDR3aa: CASSWGDRGRNTGELFF
CDR3nt: TGTGCCAGCAGCTGGGGTGACAGGGGGCGGAACACCGGGGAGCTGTTTTTT
d_gene: TRBD1
v_gene: TRBV5-4
j_gene: TRBJ2-2
abundance: -

CDR3aa: CASSRDVTTRLDF
CDR3nt: TGTGCCAGCAGCCGGGACGTCACAACCCGTCTGGACTTC
d_gene: -
v_gene: TRBV12-3/TRBV12-4
j_gene: TRBJ2-5
abundance: -